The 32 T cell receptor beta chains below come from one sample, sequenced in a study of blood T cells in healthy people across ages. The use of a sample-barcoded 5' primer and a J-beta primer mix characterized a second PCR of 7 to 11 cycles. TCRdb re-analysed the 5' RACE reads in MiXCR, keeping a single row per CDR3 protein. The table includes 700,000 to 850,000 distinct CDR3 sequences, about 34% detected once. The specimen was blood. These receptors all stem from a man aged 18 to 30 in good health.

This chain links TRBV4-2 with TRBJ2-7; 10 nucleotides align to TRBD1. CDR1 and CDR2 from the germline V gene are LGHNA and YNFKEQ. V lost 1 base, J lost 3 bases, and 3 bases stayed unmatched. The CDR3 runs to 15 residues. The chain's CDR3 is CASSQGWTGGYEQYF. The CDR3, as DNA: TGTGCCAGCAGCCAAGGCTGGACAGGGGGCTACGAGCAGTACTTC.

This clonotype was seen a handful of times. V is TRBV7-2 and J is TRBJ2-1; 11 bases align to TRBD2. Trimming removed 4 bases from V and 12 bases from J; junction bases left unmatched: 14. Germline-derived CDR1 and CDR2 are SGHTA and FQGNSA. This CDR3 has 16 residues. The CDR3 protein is CASSSLPGLAAWGQFF. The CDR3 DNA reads TGTGCCAGCAGCTCCCTCCCGGGACTAGCGGCCTGGGGGCAGTTCTTC.

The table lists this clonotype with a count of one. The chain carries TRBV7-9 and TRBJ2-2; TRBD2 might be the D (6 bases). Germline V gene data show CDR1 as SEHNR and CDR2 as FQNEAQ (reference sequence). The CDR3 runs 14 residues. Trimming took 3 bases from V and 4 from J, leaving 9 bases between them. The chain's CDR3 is CASSFSGSTGELFF. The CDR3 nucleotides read TGTGCCAGCAGCTTTAGCGGTAGCACCGGGGAGCTGTTTTTT.

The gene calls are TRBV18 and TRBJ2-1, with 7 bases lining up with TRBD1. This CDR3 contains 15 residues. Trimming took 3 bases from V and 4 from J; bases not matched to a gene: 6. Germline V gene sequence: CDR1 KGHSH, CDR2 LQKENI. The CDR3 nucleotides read TGTGCCAGCTCACCGGCGACAGGGCAATACAATGAGCAGTTCTTC. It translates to CASSPATGQYNEQFF.

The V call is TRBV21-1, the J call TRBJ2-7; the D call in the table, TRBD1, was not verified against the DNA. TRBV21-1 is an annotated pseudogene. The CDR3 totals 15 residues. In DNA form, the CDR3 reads TGTGCCAGCAGCAAAGGACAGGACAACTCCTACGAGCAGTACTTC. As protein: CASSKGQDNSYEQYF.

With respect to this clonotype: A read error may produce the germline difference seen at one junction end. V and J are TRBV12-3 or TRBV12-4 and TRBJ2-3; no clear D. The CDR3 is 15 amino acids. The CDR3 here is CASSFVLVGTDAQYF. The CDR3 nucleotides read TGTGCCAGCAGTTTTGTACTCGTCGGCACAGATGCGCAGTATTTT.

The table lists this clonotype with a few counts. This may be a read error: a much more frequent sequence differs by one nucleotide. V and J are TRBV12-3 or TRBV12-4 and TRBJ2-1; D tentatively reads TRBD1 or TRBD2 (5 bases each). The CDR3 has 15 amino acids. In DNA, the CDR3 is TGTGCCAGCATCGGGCAGGGAGCGGCCTACAATAAGCAGTTCTTC. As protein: CASIGQGAAYNKQFF.

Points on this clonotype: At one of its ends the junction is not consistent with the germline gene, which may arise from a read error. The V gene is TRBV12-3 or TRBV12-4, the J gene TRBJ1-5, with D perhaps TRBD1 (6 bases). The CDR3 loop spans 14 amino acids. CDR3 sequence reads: CASSTDRKNRPQHF. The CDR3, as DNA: TGTGCCAGCAGCACTGACAGGAAAAATCGGCCCCAGCATTTT.

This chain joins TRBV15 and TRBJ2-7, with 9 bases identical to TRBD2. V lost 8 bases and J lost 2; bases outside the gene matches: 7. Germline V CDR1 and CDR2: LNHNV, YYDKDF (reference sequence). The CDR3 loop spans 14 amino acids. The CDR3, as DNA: TGTGCCACCGGTGAGCTAGCGGGAACCTACGAGCAGTACTTC. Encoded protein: CATGELAGTYEQYF. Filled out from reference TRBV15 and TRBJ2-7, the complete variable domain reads DAMVIQNPRYQVTQFGKPVTLSCSQTLNHNVMYWYQQKSSQAPKLLFHYYDKDFNNEADTPDNFQSRRPNTSFCFLDIRSPGLGDTAMYLCATGELAGTYEQYFGPGTRLTVT.

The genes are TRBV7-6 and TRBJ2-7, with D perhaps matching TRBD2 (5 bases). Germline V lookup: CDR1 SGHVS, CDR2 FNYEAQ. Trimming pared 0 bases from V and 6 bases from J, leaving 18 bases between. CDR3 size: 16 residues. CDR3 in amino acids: CASSLAGSAETCEQYF. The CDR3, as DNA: TGTGCCAGCAGCTTAGCCGGTAGCGCGGAAACCTGCGAGCAGTACTTC. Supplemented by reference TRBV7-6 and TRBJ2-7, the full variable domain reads GAGVSQSPRYKVTKRGQDVALRCDPISGHVSLYWYRQALGQGPEFLTYFNYEAQQDKSGLPNDRFSAERPEGSISTLTIQRTEQRDSAMYRCASSLAGSAETCEQYFGPGTRLTVT.

DNA of the CDR3: TGCAGTGCCGGCTGGCGGGGGAACTACAATGAGCAGTACTTC. As protein: CSAGWRGNYNEQYF. This sequence joins TRBV20-1 and TRBJ2-1, with TRBD2 matching over 7 bases. The J call is uncertain, as TRBJ2-7 better fits the DNA end. This CDR3 spans 14 amino acids. The germline V gene encodes CDR1 DFQATT and CDR2 SNEGSKA (reference sequence).

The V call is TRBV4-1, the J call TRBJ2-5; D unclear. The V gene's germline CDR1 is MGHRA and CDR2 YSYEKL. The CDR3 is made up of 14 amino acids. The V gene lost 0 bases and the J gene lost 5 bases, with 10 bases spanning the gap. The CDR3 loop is CASSQESGRETQYF. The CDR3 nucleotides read TGCGCCAGCAGCCAAGAATCCGGGCGCGAGACCCAGTACTTC.

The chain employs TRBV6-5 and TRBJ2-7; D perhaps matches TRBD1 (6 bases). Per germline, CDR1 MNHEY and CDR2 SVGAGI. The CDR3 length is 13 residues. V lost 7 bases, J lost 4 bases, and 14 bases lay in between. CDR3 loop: CASTSPGQYEQYF. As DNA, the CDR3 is TGTGCCAGCACCAGTCCCGGACAGTACGAGCAGTACTTC.

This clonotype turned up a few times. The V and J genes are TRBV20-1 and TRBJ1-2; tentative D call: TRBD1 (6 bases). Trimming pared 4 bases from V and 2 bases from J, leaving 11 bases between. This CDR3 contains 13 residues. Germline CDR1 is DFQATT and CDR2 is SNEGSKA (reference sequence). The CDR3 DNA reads TGCAGTGCTACCGGACAGCTCAACTATGGCTACACCTTC. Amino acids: CSATGQLNYGYTF.

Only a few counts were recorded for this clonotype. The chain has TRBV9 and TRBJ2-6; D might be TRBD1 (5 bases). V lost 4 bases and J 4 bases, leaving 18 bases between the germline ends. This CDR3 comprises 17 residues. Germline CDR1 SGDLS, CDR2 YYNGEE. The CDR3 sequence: CASSPEMTVSGANVLTF. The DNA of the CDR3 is TGTGCCAGCAGCCCAGAAATGACAGTATCGGGGGCCAACGTCCTGACTTTC. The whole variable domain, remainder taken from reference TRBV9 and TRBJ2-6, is DSGVTQTPKHLITATGQRVTLRCSPRSGDLSVYWYQQSLDQGLQFLIQYYNGEERAKGNILERFSAQQFPDLHSELNLSSLELGDSALYFCASSPEMTVSGANVLTFGAGSRLTVL.

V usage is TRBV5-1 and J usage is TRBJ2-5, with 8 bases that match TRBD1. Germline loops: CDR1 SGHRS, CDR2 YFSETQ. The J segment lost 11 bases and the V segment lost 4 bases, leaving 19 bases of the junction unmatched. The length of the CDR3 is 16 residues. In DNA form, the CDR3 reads TGCGCCAGCAGCCGGACAGGGTACCTCACCGACAATGAGCAGTACTTC. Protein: CASSRTGYLTDNEQYF.

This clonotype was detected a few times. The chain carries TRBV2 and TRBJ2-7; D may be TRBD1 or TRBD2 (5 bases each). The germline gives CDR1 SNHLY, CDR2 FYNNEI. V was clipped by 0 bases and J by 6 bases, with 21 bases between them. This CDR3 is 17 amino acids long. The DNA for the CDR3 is TGTGCCAGCAGTGAAGCGCTTCGAGGGGACCTCCAATCCGAGCAGTACTTC. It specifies CASSEALRGDLQSEQYF.

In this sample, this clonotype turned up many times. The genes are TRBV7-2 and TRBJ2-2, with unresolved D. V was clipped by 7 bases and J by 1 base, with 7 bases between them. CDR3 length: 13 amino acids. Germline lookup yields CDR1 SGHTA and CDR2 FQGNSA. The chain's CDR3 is CASNVRNTGELFF. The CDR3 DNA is TGTGCCAGCAATGTGAGGAACACCGGGGAGCTGTTTTTT.

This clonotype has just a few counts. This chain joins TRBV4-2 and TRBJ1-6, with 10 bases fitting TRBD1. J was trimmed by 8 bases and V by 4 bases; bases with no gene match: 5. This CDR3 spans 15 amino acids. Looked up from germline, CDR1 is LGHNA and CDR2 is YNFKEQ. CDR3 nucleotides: TGTGCCAGCAGCCCGACAGGGGGCAAGGATTCACCCCTCCACTTT. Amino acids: CASSPTGGKDSPLHF.

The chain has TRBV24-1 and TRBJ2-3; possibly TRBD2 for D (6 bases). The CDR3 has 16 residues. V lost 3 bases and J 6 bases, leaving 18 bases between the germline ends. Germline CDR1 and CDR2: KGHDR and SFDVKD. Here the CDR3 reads CATSDPRGKGGDTQYF. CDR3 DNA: TGTGCCACCAGTGATCCTCGTGGGAAGGGAGGCGATACGCAGTATTTT.

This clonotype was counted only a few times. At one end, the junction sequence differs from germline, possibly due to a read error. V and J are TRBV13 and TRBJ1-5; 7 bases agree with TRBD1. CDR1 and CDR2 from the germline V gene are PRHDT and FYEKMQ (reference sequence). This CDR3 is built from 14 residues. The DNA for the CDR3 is TGTGCCAGCAGCGTAGGCCAGGGGGGCCAGCCCCAGCATTTT. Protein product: CASSVGQGGQPQHF.

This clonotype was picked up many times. The CDR3 nucleotides are TGCAGTGCTAGTACACCGAGCACAGATACGCAGTATTTT. As protein: CSASTPSTDTQYF. V gene TRBV20-1 combines with J gene TRBJ2-3; unclear D gene. The CDR3 is 13 residues long. CDR1 and CDR2 from the germline V gene are DFQATT and SNEGSKA (reference sequence). With 3 bases removed from V and 0 bases from J, the gap between germline ends came to 7 bases.

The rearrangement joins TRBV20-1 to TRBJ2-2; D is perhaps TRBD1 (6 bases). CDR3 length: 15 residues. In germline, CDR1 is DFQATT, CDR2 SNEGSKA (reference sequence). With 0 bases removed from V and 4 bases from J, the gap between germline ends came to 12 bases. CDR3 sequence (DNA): TGCAGTGCTAGAGAGGGAACAGGGACCACCGGGGAGCTGTTTTTT. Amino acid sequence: CSAREGTGTTGELFF.

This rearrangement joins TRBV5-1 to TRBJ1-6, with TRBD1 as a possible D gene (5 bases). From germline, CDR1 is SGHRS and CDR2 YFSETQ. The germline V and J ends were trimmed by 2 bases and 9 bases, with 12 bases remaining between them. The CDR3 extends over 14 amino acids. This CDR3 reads CASSLDSGGSPLHF. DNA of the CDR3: TGCGCCAGCAGCTTAGACTCCGGGGGTTCACCCCTCCACTTT.

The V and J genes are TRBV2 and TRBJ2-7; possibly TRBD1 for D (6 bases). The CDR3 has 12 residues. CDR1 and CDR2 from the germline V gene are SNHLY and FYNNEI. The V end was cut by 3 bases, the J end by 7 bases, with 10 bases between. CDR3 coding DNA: TGTGCCAGCAGTGAGCAGGGGTGGGAGCAGTACTTC. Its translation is CASSEQGWEQYF.

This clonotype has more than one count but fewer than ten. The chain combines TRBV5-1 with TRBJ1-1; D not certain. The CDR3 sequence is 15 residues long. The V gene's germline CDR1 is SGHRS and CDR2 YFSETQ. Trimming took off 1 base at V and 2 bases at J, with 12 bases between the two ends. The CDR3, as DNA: TGCGCCAGCAGCTTGTCGGGCGAGGGAAACACTGAAGCTTTCTTT. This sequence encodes CASSLSGEGNTEAFF.

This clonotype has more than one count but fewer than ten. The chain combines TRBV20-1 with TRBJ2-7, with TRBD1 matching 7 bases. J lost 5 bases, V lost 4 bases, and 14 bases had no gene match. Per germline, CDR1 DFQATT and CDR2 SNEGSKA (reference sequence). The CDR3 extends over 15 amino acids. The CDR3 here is CSAIKGAGRTDEQYF. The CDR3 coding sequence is TGCAGTGCTATCAAGGGGGCGGGCAGGACGGACGAGCAGTACTTC.

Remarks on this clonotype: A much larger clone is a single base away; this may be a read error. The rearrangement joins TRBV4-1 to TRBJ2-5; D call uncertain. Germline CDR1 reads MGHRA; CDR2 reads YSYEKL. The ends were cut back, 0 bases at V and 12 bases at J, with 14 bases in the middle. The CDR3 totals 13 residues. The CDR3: CASSQDYARTEYF. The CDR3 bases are TGCGCCAGCAGCCAAGATTATGCTAGGACGGAGTACTTC.

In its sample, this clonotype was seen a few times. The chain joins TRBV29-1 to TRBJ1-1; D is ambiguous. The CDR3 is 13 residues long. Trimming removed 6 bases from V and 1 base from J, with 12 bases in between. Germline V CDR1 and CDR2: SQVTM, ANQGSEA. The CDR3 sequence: CSVVGIKNTEAFF. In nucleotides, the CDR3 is TGCAGCGTGGTAGGGATCAAGAACACTGAAGCTTTCTTT.

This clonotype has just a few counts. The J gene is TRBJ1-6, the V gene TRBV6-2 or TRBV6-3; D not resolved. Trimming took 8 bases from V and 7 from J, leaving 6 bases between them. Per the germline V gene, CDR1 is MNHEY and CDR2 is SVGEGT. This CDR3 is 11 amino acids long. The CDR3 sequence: CASGPNSPLHF. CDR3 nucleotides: TGTGCCAGCGGTCCAAATTCACCCCTCCACTTT.

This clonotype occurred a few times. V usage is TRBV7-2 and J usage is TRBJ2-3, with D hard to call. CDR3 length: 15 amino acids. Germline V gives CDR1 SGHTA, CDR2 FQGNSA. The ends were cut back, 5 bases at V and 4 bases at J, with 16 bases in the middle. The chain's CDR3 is CASSRVLLGSDTQYF. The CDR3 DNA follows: TGTGCCAGCAGCCGAGTCCTGCTGGGCTCAGATACGCAGTATTTT.

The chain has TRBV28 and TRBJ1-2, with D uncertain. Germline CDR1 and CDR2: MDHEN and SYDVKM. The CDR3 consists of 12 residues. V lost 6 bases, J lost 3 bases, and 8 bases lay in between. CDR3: CASRDEYYGYTF. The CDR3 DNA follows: TGTGCCAGCAGGGATGAGTACTATGGCTACACCTTC.